This T cell receptor beta chain was obtained from a study of shared clonotypes between healthy human individuals. The table came from immunoSEQ multiplex PCR; TCRdb's copy has only in-frame clones and leaves some out. The profile shows about 2.5 million clones, 85% to 95% of them singletons. V was clipped by 1 base and J by 6 bases, with 12 bases between them. Germline V gene lookup returns CDR1 MDHEN and CDR2 SYDVKM. The CDR3 length is 14 residues. This TCR came from a man between 18 and 35 years old in good health. Some clones in this sample may be carry-over from other donors' samples. The chain couples TRBV28 to TRBJ1-1, with D possibly TRBD1 on 5 matching bases. What was sequenced was naive CD4+ T cells from PBMCs. Subset meaning: CD45RA+ positively selected. The DNA of the CDR3 is TGTGCCAGCAGTTTATTGGGGGGACGCTCTGAAGCTTTCTTT. Encoded protein: CASSLLGGRSEAFF.